This record looks at one T cell receptor (beta chain) sequence and its context. Antigen specificity is unknown. TCRdb's table, derived via immunoSEQ multiplex PCR, lists solely in-frame clones and lacks some. This sample has 100,000 or so clones, with approximately 91% found just once. This entry belongs to a study of T cell responses to AZD1222 COVID-19 vaccine. Overall study results and limits: Compared with day 0, the breadth and depth of the Spike-specific TCR repertoire rose significantly after two doses of AZD1222.

The CDR3 sequence is 17 residues long. Trimming took 2 bases from V and 7 from J, leaving 21 bases between them. Germline V gives CDR1 MDHEN, CDR2 SYDVKM. Sequencing was performed on peripheral blood, taken 28 days after the second AZD1222 dose. The rearrangement uses TRBV28 and TRBJ2-1; D is perhaps TRBD1 (6 bases). This TCR was recovered from an adult who received the AZD1222 COVID-19 vaccine. Written as DNA, the CDR3 is TGTGCCAGCAGTTTAACTGGTAAAGGGGCAAGGGGGAATGAGCAGTTCTTC. Its translation: CASSLTGKGARGNEQFF.